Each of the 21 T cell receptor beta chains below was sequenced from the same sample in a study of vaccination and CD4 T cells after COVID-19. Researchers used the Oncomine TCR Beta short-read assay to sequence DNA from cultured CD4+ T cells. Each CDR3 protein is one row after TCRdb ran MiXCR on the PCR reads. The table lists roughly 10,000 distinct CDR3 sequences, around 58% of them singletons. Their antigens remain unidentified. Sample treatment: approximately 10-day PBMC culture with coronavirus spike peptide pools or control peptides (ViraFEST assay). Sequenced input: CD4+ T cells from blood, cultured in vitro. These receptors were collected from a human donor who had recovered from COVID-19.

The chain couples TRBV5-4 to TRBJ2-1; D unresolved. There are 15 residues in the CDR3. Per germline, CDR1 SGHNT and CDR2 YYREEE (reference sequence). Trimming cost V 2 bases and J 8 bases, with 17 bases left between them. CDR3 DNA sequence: TGTGCCAGCAGCTTTAAGGGATTTAGCTCGGATGAGCAGTTCTTC. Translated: CASSFKGFSSDEQFF. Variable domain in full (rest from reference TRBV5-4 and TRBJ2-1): ETGVTQSPTHLIKTRGQQVTLRCSSQSGHNTVSWYQQALGQGPQFIFQYYREEENGRGNFPPRFSGLQFPNYSSELNVNALELDDSALYLCASSFKGFSSDEQFFGPGTRLTVL.

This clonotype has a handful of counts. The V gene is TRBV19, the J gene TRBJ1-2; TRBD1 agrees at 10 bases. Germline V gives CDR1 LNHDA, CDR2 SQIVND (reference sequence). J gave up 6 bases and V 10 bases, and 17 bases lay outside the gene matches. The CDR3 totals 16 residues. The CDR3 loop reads CATTPRDRGIGDGYTF. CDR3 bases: TGTGCCACCACCCCCCGGGACAGGGGAATTGGTGATGGCTACACCTTC.

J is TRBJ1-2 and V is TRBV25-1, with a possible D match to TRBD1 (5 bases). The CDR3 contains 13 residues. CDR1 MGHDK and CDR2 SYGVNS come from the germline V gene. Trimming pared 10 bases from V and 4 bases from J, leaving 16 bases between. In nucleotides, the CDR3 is TGTGCCACCCTTCCACCGGGGCCCTATGGCTACACCTTC. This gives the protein CATLPPGPYGYTF.

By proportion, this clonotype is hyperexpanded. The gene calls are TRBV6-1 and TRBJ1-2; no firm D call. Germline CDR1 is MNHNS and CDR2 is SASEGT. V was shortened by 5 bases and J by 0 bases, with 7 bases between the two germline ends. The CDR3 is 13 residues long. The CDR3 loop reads CASSQGANYGYTF. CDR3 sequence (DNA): TGTGCCAGCAGTCAAGGAGCTAACTATGGCTACACCTTC.

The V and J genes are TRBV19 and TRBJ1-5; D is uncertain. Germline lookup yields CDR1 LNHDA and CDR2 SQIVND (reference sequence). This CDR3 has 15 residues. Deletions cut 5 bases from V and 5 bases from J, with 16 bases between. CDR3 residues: CASSRAGKRDQPQHF. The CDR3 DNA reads TGTGCCAGTAGTCGAGCAGGAAAGAGAGATCAGCCCCAGCATTTT.

This CDR3 reads CASSWTSGGANEQYF. The CDR3 DNA reads as TGTGCCAGCAGCTGGACTAGCGGGGGGGCCAACGAGCAGTACTTC. This chain joins TRBV7-2 and TRBJ2-7, with 15 bases identical to TRBD2. Per germline, CDR1 SGHTA and CDR2 FQGNSA. Trimming took 4 bases from V and 5 from J; bases not matched to a gene: 3. This CDR3 is 15 amino acids long.

In DNA, the CDR3 is TGCAGTGCTAGTCCGGACAGCTCCTCTGGAAACACCATATATTTT. Protein product: CSASPDSSSGNTIYF. This sequence joins TRBV20-1 and TRBJ1-3, with D perhaps TRBD1 (6 bases). Germline values: CDR1 DFQATT, CDR2 SNEGSKA (reference sequence). V lost 3 bases and J lost 0, with 12 bases in between. The CDR3 consists of 15 residues.

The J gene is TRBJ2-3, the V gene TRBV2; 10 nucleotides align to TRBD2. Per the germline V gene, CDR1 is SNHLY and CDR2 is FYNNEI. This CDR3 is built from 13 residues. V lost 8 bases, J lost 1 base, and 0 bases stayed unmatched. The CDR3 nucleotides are TGTGCCAGCCTAGCGGGGGGCACAGATACGCAGTATTTT. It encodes CASLAGGTDTQYF.

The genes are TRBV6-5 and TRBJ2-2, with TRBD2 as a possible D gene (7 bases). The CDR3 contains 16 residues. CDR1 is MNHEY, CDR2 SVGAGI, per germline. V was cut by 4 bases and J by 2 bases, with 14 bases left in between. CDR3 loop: CASSSLGGGNTGELFF. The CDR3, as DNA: TGTGCCAGCAGTTCCCTGGGAGGGGGAAACACCGGGGAGCTGTTTTTT.

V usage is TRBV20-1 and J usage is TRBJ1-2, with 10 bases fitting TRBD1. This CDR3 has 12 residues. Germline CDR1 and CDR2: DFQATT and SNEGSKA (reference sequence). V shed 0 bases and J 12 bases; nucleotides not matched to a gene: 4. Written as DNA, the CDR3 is TGCAGTGCTAGAGAGGGACAGGGGTTAAACACCTTC. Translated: CSAREGQGLNTF.

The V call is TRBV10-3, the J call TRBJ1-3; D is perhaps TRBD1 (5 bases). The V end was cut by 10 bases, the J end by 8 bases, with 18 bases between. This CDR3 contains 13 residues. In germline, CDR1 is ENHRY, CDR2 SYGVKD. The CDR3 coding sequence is TGTGCCACGACACAAGGGGCCCGGGACACCATATATTTT. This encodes CATTQGARDTIYF.

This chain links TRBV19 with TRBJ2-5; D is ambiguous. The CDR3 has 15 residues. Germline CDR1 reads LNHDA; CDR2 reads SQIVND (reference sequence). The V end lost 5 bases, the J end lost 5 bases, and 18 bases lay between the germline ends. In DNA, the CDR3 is TGTGCCAGTAGTGGGCGGCCCGGTCTTATGGAGACCCAGTACTTC. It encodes CASSGRPGLMETQYF. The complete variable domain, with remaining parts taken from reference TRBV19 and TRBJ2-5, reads DGGITQSPKYLFRKEGQNVTLSCEQNLNHDAMYWYRQDPGQGLRLIYYSQIVNDFQKGDIAEGYSVSREKKESFPLTVTSAQKNPTAFYLCASSGRPGLMETQYFGPGTRLLVL.

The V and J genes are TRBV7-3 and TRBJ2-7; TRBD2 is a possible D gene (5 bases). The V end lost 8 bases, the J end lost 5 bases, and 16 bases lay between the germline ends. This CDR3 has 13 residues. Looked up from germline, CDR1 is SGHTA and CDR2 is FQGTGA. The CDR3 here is CASAIQGRNEQYF. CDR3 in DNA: TGTGCCAGCGCGATCCAAGGGAGAAACGAGCAGTACTTC.

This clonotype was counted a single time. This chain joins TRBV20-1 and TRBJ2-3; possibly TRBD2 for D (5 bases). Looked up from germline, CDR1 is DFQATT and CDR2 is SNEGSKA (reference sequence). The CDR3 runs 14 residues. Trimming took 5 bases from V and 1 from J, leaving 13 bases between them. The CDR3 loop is CSAPSGGRTDTQYF. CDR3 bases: TGCAGTGCTCCCTCCGGCGGGCGCACAGATACGCAGTATTTT.

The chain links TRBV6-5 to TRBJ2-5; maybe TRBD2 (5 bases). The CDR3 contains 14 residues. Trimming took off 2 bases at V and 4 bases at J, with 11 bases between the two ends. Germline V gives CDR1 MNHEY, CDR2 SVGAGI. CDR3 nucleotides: TGTGCCAGCAGTTACGGTCTGAGCGGAGAGACCCAGTACTTC. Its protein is CASSYGLSGETQYF.

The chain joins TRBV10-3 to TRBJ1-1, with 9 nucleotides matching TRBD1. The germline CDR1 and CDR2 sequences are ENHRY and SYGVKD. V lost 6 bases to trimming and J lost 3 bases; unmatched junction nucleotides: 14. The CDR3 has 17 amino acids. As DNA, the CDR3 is TGTGCCATCAGCCTAGTCCCGGGACAGGGTAGGGACACTGAAGCTTTCTTT. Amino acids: CAISLVPGQGRDTEAFF.

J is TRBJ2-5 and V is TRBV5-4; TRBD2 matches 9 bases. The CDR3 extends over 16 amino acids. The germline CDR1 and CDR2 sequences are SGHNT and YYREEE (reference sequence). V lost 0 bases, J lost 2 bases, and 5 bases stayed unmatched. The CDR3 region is CASSLEPSGIQETQYF. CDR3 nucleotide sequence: TGTGCCAGCAGCTTGGAGCCTAGCGGGATTCAAGAGACCCAGTACTTC.

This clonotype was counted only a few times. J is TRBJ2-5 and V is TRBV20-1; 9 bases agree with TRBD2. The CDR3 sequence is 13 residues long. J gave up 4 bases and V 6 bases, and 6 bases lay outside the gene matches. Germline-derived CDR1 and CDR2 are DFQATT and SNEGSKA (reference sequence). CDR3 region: CSAAAGGRETQYF. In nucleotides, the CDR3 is TGCAGTGCAGCAGCGGGAGGCAGAGAGACCCAGTACTTC.

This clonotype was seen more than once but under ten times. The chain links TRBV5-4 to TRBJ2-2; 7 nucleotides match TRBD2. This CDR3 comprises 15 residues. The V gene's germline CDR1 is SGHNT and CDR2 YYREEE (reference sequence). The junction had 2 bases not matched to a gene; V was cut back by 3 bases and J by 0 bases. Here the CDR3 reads CASSWTSSNTGELFF. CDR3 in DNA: TGTGCCAGCAGCTGGACTAGTTCGAACACCGGGGAGCTGTTTTTT.

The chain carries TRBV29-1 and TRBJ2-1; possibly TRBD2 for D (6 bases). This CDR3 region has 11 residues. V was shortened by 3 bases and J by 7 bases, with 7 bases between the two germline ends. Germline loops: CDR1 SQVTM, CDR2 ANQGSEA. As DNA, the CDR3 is TGCAGCGTTGATGGGGGGAATGAGCAGTTCTTC. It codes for CSVDGGNEQFF.

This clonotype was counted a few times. CDR3 loop: CASSLAGNQETQYF. CDR3 coding DNA: TGTGCCAGCAGCTTAGCAGGGAACCAAGAGACCCAGTACTTC. This chain connects TRBV7-2 to TRBJ2-5; unclear D gene. CDR1 and CDR2 (germline): SGHTA, FQGNSA. Trimming took off 0 bases at V and 0 bases at J, with 5 bases between the two ends. There are 14 residues in the CDR3.